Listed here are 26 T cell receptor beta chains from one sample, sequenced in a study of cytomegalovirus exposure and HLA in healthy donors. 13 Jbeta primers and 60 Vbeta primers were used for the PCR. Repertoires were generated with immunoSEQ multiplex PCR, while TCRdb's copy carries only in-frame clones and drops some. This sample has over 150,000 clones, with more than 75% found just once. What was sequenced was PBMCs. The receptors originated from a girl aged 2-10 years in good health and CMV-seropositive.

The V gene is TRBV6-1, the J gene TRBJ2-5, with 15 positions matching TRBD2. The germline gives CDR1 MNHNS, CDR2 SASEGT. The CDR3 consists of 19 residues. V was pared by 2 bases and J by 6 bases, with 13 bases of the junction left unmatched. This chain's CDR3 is CASSEYQWTSGRAGKTQYF. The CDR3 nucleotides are TGTGCCAGCAGTGAATATCAGTGGACTAGCGGGAGGGCGGGAAAGACCCAGTACTTC.

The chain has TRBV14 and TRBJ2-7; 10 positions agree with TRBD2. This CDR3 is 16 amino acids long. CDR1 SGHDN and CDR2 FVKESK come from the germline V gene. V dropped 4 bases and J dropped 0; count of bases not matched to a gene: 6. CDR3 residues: CASSPRTSGHSYEQYF. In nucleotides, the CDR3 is TGTGCCAGCAGCCCCCGGACTAGCGGCCACTCCTACGAGCAGTACTTC.

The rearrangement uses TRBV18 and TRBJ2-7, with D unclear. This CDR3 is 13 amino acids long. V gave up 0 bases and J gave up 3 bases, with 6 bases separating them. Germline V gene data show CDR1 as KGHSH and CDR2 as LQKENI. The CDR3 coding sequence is TGTGCCAGCTCACCACCTAGCCGCTACGAGCAGTACTTC. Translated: CASSPPSRYEQYF.

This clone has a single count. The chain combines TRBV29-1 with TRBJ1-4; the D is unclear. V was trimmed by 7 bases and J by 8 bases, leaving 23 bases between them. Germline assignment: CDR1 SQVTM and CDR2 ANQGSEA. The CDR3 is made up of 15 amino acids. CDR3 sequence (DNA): TGCAGCGCCAACTTTCCCGGCAGGTTTGGGGAAAAACTGTTTTTT. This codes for CSANFPGRFGEKLFF.

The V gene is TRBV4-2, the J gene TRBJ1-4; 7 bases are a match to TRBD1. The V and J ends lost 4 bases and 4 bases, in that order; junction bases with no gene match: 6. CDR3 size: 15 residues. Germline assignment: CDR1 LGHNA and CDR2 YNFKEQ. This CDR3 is CASSRGTDFNEKLFF. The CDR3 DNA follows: TGTGCCAGCAGCCGAGGGACAGACTTTAATGAAAAACTGTTTTTT.

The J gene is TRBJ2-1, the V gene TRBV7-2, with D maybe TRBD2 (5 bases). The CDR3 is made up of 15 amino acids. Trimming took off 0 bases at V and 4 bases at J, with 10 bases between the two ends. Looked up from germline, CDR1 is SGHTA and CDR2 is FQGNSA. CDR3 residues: CASSLALATYNEQFF. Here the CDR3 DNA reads TGTGCCAGCAGCTTAGCCCTAGCTACATACAATGAGCAGTTCTTC.

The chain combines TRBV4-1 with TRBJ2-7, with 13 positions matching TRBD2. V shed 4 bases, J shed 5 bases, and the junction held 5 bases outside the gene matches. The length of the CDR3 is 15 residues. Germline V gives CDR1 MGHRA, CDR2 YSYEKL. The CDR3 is CASSLTSGRAHEQYF. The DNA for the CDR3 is TGCGCCAGCAGCCTCACTAGCGGGAGGGCCCACGAGCAGTACTTC.

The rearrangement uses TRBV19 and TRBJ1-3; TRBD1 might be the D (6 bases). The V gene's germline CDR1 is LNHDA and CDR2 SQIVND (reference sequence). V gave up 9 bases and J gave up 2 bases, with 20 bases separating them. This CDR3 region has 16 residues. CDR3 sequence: CASAYPGTSAGNTIYF. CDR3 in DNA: TGTGCCAGCGCGTACCCCGGGACATCGGCTGGAAACACCATATATTTT.

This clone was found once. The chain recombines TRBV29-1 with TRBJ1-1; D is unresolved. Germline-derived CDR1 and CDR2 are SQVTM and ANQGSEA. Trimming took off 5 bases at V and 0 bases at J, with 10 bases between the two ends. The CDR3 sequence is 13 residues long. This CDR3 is CSVSARVNTEAFF. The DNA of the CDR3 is TGCAGCGTTTCAGCGCGGGTGAACACTGAAGCTTTCTTT.

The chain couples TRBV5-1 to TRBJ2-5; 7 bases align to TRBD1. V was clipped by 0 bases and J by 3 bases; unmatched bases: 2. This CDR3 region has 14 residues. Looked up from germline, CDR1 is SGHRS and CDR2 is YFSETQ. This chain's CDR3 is CASSLAGGKETQYF. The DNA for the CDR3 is TGCGCCAGCAGCTTGGCAGGGGGAAAAGAGACCCAGTACTTC.

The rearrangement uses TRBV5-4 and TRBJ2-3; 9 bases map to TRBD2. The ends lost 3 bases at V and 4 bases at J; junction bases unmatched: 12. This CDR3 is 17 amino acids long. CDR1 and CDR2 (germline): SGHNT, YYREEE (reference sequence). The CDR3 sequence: CASSSLAGWLKSDTQYF. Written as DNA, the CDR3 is TGTGCCAGCAGCTCTCTAGCGGGATGGTTGAAATCAGATACGCAGTATTTT.

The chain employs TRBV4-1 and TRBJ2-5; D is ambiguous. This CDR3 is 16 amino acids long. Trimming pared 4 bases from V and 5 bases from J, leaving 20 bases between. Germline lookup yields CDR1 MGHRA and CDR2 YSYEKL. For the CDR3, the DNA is TGCGCCAGCAGCCGAGCAGTGGGCCTGCCAAGGGAGACCCAGTACTTC. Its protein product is CASSRAVGLPRETQYF.

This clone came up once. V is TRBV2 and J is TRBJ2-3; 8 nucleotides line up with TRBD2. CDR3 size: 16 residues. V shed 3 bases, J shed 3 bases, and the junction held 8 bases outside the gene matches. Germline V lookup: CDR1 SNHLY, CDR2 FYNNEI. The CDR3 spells CASSDGTRGETDTQYF. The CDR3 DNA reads TGTGCCAGCAGTGATGGGACTAGAGGGGAGACAGATACGCAGTATTTT.

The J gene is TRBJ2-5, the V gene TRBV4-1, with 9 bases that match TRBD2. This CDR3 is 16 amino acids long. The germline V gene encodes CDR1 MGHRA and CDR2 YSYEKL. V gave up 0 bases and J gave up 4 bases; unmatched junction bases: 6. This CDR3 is CASSQEGSGRSETQYF. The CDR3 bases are TGCGCCAGCAGCCAAGAAGGTAGCGGGAGATCAGAGACCCAGTACTTC.

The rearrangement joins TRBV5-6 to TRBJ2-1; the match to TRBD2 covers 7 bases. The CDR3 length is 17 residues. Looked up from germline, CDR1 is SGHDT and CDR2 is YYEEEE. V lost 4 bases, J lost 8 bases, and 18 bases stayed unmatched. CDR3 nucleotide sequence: TGTGCCAGCAGCCGATTTTCGGGAGGCCGCCTTTTGGATGAGCAGTTCTTC. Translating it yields CASSRFSGGRLLDEQFF.

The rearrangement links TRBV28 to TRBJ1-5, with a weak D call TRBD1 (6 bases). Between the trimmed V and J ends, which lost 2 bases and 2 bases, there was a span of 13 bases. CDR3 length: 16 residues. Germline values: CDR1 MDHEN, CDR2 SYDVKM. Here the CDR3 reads CASSLAPDRRNQPQHF. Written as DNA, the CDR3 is TGTGCCAGCAGTTTAGCCCCGGACAGACGCAATCAGCCCCAGCATTTT. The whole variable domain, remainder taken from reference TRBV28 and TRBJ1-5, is DVKVTQSSRYLVKRTGEKVFLECVQDMDHENMFWYRQDPGLGLRLIYFSYDVKMKEKGDIPEGYSVSREKKERFSLILESASTNQTSMYLCASSLAPDRRNQPQHFGDGTRLSIL.

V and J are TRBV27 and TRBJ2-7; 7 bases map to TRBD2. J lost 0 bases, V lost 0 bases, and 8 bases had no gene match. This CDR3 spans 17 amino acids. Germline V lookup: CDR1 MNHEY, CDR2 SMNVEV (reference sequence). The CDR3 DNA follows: TGTGCCAGCAGTTTATCGGGGAGGGCAGGCTACTCCTACGAGCAGTACTTC. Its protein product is CASSLSGRAGYSYEQYF.

In DNA, the CDR3 is TGTGCCTGGAGTCGGGAATACGAGCAGTACTTC. Amino acid sequence: CAWSREYEQYF. The chain recombines TRBV30 with TRBJ2-7; tentatively, D is TRBD2 (5 bases). The CDR3 is made up of 11 amino acids. Germline V gives CDR1 GTSNPN, CDR2 SVGIG (reference sequence). With 2 bases removed from V and 4 bases from J, the gap between germline ends came to 6 bases.

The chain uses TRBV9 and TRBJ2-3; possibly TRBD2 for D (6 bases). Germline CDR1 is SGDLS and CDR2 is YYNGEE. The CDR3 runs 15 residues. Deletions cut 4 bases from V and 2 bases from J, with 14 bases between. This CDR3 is CASSSEAGLTDTQYF. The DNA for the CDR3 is TGTGCCAGCAGCTCCGAGGCGGGACTCACAGATACGCAGTATTTT.

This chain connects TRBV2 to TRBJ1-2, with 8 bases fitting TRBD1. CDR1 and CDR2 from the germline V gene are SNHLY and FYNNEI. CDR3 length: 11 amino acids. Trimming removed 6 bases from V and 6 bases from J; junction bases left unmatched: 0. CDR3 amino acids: CASSRGHGYTF. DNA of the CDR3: TGTGCCAGCAGCAGGGGGCATGGCTACACCTTC.

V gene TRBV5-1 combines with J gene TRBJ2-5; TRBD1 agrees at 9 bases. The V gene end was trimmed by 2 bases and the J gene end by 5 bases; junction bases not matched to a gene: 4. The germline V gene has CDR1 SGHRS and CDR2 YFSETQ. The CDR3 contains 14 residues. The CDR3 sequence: CASSFGQGWETQYF. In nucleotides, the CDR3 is TGCGCCAGCAGCTTTGGACAGGGGTGGGAGACCCAGTACTTC.

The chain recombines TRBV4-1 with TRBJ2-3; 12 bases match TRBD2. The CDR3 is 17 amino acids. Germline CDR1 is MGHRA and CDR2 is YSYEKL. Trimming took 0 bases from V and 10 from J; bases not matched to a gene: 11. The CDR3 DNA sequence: TGCGCCAGCAGCCAAGAAGACCCGAGACTAGCGGGGGCCCCGCAGTATTTT. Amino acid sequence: CASSQEDPRLAGAPQYF.

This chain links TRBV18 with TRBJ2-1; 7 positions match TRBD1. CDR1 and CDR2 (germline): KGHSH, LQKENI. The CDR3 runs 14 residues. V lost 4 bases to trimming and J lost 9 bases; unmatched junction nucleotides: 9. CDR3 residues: CASSLITGDGEQFF. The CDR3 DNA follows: TGTGCCAGCTCACTTATTACAGGGGACGGTGAGCAGTTCTTC.

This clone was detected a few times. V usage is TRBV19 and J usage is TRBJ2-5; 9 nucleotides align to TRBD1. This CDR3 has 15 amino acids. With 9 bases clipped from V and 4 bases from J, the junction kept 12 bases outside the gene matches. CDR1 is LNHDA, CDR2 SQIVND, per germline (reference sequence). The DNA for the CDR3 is TGTGCCAGCTACCTCGGGGACAGGGATCGAGAGACCCAGTACTTC. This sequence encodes CASYLGDRDRETQYF.

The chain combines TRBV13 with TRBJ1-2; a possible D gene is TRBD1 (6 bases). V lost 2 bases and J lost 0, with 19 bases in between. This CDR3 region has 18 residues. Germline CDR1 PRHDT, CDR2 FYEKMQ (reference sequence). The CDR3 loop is CASSLIVSWGHPNYGYTF. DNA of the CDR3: TGTGCCAGCAGCTTAATTGTCTCTTGGGGACACCCTAACTATGGCTACACCTTC.

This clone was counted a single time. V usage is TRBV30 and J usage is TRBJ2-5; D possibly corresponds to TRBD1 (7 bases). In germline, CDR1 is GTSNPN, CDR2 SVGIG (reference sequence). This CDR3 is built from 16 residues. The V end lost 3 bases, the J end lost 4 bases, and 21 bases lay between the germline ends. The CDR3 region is CAWSSLWAGQRETQYF. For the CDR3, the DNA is TGTGCCTGGAGCTCCTTATGGGCGGGACAGAGAGAGACCCAGTACTTC.